This record looks at one T cell receptor beta chain sequence and its context. The antigen is undetermined. A multiplex PCR was run with 60 Vbeta primers and 13 Jbeta primers. Study processing details: The authors later counted some 76 million unique TCR beta chains, 9 million to 12 million of them shared. Clones were sequenced by immunoSEQ multiplex PCR, and TCRdb holds only the in-frame ones, with some missing. The DNA was the basis for D and trimming; V, J and clone size are from that table. The table has about 100,000 clones, roughly 73% seen once; the top ten hold about 3.8%. These data come from a study of cytomegalovirus exposure and HLA in healthy donors. From germline, CDR1 is KGHSH and CDR2 LQKENI. The CDR3 sequence is 14 residues long. V was clipped by 5 bases and J by 5 bases; unmatched bases: 5. The study, taken as a whole, reports: Equally common other TCR beta chains were less clonally expanded than HLA-associated ones, a later analysis found.

This chain uses TRBV18 with TRBJ1-5; TRBD1 matches 8 bases. The material sequenced was PBMCs. This clonotype was obtained from a woman aged 40-49 years in good health and CMV-seronegative. The CDR3 protein is CASSGQGNDQPQHF. DNA of the CDR3: TGTGCCAGCTCAGGACAGGGAAACGATCAGCCCCAGCATTTT.